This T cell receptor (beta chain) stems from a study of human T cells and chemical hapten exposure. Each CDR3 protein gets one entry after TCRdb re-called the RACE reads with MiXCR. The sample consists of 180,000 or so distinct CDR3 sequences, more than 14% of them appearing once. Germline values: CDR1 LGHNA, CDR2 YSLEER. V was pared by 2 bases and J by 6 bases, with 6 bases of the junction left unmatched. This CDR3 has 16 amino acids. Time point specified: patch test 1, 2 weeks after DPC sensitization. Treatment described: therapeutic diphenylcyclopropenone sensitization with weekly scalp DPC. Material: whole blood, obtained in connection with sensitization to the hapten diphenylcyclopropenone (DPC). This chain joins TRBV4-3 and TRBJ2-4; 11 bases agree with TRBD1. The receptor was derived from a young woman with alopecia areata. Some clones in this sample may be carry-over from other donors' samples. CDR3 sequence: CASSQSSGTGGNIQYF. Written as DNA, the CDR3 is TGCGCCAGCAGCCAATCATCCGGGACAGGGGGAAACATTCAGTACTTC.